The sequence of this T cell receptor (beta chain) was determined in a study of blood T cell repertoires in COVID-19. Study-wide context: Acute and convalescent COVID-19 samples came from the United States, Italy and Spain. PBMCs, B-cell-depleted T cells, or T cells were the source of the cDNA or gDNA that made up the material.

Patients of the Seattle cohort, enrolled during active infection, were followed longitudinally. V was clipped by 5 bases and J by 2 bases, with 12 bases between them. The CDR3 runs to 14 residues. Germline CDR1 is SEHNR and CDR2 is FQNEAQ (reference sequence). As handled by the study authors: Amplification with reference gene primers provided the estimates of nucleated cell counts. Only in-frame clones appear in the TCRdb table, and some are missing; sequencing was by immunoSEQ multiplex PCR. The DNA was the basis for D and trimming; V, J and clone size are from that table. The sample lists approximately 350,000 clones; roughly 90% were seen once.

The sample comprised peripheral blood. The genes are TRBV7-9 and TRBJ1-1, with D possibly matching TRBD1 (6 bases). The clonotype was recovered from a woman in her 30s with COVID-19, enrolled during active disease. The CDR3 sequence is CASSAGTLNTEAFF. CDR3 in DNA: TGTGCCAGCAGCGCTGGGACACTTAACACTGAAGCTTTCTTT. Filled out from reference TRBV7-9 and TRBJ1-1, the complete variable domain reads DTGVSQNPRHKITKRGQNVTFRCDPISEHNRLYWYRQTLGQGPEFLTYFQNEAQLEKSRLLSDRFSAERPKGSFSTLEIQRTEQGDSAMYLCASSAGTLNTEAFFGQGTRLTVV.